A selection of T cell receptor beta chains follows, all from one sample in a study of T cells in Graves' hyperthyroidism and ophthalmopathy. One entry per CDR3 protein results from TCRdb running MiXCR on the multiplex PCR reads. The sample records under 300,000 distinct CDR3 sequences, about 16% being singletons. The sequenced material came from blood. Receptors were obtained from a woman between 45 and 65 years old with Graves' hyperthyroidism that later progressed to Graves' ophthalmopathy. The CDR3 runs from the conserved cysteine through the conserved F or W. A D gene is named only where the DNA matches it firmly. Not all rows give a size; the values are once, few, many and, for expanded clones, a class.

TRBJ1-6,few,TRBV27,NA,TGTGCCAGCAGTTTTTCAAGGCCGGGCCTTAATTCACCCCTCCACTTT,CASSFSRPGLNSPLHF
TRBJ2-1,many,TRBV11-2,NA,TGTGCCAGCGATGAGTCCAAGACATACAATGAGCAGTTCTTC,CASDESKTYNEQFF
TRBJ1-2,many,TRBV20-1,NA,TGCAGTGCTAGGGAAGTTCCCCGCGGCTACACCTTC,CSAREVPRGYTF
TRBJ1-4,NA,TRBV19,NA,TGTGCCAGTAGTATAGAGGGGGAAGAGGATGGTGAAAAACTGTTTTTT,CASSIEGEEDGEKLFF
TRBJ1-1,many,TRBV5-6,NA,TGTGCCAGCAGTCCCCCACAGCTGATAATGAACACTGAAGCTTTCTTT,CASSPPQLIMNTEAFF
TRBJ2-3,few,TRBV10-3,NA,TGTGCCATCAGTGATGGAAGCACAGATACGCAGTATTTT,CAISDGSTDTQYF
TRBJ2-5,NA,TRBV9,NA,TGTGCCAGCAGCGGGGAGGAGCTCAGAGGGGAGACCCAGTACTTC,CASSGEELRGETQYF
TRBJ1-2,few,TRBV20-1,TRBD1,TGCAGTGCTCGGACAGGGGGAAGGGGGGCTTATGGCTACACCTTC,CSARTGGRGAYGYTF
TRBJ1-1,few,TRBV19,NA,TGTGCCAGTAGTATAGGGGGACTTGGGAACACTGAAGCTTTCTTT,CASSIGGLGNTEAFF
TRBJ1-5,many,TRBV27,NA,TGTGCCAGCAGTTTAAGGTACAGAAATCAGCCCCAGCATTTT,CASSLRYRNQPQHF
TRBJ2-1,many,TRBV30,TRBD2,TGTGCCTGGAGTGTTGTAGCGGGAGCCAATGAGCAGTTCTTC,CAWSVVAGANEQFF